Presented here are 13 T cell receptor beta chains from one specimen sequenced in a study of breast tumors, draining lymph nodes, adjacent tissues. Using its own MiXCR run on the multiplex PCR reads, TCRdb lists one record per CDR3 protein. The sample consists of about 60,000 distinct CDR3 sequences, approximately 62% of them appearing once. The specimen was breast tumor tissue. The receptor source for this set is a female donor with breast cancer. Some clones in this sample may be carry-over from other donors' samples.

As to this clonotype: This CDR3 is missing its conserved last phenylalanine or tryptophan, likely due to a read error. Written as DNA, the CDR3 is TGCAGTGCTAGATACGGGTGGATAGGCACAGATACGCAGTATCTT. It translates to CSARYGWIGTDTQYL. This chain joins TRBV20-1 and TRBJ2-3; D remains ambiguous. Trimming left V 2 bases short and J 1 base short, with 13 bases between. From germline, CDR1 is DFQATT and CDR2 SNEGSKA (reference sequence). The CDR3 is made up of 15 amino acids.

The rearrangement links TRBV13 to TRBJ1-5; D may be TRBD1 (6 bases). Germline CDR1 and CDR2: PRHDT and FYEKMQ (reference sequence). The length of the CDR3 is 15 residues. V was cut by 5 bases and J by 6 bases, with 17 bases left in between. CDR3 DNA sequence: TGTGCCAGCAGCCCACCTGGACAGCACACTCAGCCCCAGCATTTT. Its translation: CASSPPGQHTQPQHF.

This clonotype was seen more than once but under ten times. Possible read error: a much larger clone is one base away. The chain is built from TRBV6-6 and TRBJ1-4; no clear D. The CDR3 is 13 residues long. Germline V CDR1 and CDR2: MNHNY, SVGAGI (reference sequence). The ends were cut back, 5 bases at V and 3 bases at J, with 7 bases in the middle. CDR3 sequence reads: CASSHYPNEKLFF. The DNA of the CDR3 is TGTGCCAGCAGTCATTACCCTAATGAAAAACTGTTTTTT.

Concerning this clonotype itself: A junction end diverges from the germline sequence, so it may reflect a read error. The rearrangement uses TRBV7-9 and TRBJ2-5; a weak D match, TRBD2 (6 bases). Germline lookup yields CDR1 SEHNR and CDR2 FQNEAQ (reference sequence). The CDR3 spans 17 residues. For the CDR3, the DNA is TGCGCCAGCAGCCAAGGGGCGGGACCTTCCATTTCAGAGCCCCAGTACTTC. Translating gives CASSQGAGPSISEPQYF.

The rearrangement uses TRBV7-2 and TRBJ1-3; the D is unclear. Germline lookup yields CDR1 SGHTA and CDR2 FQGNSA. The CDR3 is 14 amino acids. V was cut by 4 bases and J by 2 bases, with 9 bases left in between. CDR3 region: CASSSGFAGNTIYF. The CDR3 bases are TGTGCCAGCAGCTCAGGATTCGCTGGAAACACCATATATTTT.

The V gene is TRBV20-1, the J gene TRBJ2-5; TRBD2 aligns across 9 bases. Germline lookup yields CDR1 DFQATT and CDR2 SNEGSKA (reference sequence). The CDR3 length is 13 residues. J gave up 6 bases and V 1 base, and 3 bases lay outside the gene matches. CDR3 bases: TGCAGTGCTAGAGGTAGCGGGAGTCAGACCCAGTACTTC. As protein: CSARGSGSQTQYF.

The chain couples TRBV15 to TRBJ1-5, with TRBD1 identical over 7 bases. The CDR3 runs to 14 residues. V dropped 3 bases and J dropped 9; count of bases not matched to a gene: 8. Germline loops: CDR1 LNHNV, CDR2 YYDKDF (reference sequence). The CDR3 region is CATSSFNRGWPQHF. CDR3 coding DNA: TGTGCCACCAGCAGTTTCAACAGGGGATGGCCCCAGCATTTT.

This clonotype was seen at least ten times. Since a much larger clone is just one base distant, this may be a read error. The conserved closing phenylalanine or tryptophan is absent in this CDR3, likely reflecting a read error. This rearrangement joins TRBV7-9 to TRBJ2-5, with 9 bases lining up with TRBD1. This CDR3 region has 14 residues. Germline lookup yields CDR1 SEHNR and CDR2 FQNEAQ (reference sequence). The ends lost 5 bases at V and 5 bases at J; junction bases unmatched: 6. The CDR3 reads CASSVGQGKETQYL. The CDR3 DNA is TGTGCCAGCAGCGTGGGACAGGGAAAGGAGACCCAGTACCTC.

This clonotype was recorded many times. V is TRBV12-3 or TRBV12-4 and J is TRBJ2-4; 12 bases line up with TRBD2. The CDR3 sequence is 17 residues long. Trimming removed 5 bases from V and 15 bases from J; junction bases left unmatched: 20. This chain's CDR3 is CASSPGLAGPVQEGRYF. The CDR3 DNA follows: TGTGCCAGCAGTCCCGGACTAGCGGGGCCAGTGCAGGAGGGTCGGTACTTC.

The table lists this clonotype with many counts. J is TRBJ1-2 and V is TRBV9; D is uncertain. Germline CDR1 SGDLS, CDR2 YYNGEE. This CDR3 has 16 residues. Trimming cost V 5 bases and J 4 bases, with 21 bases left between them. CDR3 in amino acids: CASRGEGLRASYGYTF. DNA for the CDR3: TGTGCCAGCAGAGGAGAGGGTTTGAGGGCCTCCTATGGCTACACCTTC.

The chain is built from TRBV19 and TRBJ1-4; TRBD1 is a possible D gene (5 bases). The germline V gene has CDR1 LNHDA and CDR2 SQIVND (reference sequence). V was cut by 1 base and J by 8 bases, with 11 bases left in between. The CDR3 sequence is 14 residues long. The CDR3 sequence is CASSIGQGDEKLFF. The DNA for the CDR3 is TGTGCCAGTAGTATAGGGCAGGGCGACGAAAAACTGTTTTTT.

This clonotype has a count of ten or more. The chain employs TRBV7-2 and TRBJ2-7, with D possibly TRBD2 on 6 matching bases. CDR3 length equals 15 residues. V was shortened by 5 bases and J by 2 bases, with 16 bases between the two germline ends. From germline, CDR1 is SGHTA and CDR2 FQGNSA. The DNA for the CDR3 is TGTGCCAGCAGCCTCACCCCCGGGGGACCCTACGAGCAGTACTTC. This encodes CASSLTPGGPYEQYF.

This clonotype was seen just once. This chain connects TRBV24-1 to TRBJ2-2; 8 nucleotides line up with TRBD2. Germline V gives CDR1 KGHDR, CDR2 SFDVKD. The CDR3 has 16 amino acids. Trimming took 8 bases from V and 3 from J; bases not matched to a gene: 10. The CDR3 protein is CATNLGGAGDTGELFF. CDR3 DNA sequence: TGTGCCACCAATCTCGGGGGGGCCGGGGACACCGGGGAGCTGTTTTTT.